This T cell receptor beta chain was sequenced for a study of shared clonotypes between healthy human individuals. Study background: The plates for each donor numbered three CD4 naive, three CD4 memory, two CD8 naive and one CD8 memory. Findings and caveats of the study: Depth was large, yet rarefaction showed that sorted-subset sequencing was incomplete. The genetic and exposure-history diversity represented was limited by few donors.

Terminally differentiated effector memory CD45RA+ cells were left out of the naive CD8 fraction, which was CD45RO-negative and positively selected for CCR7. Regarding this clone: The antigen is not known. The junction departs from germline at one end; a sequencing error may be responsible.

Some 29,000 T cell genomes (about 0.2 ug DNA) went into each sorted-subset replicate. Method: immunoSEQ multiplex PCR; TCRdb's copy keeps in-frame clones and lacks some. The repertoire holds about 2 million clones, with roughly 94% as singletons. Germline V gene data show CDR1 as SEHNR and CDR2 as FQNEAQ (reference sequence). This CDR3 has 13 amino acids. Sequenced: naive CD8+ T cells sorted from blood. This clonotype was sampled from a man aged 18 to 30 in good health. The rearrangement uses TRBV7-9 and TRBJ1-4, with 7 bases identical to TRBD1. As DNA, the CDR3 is TGTGCCAGCAGCCCGCCGGGACAGAGATATGGGATTTTT. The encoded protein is CASSPPGQRYGIF. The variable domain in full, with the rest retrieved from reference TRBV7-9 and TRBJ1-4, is DTGVSQNPRHKITKRGQNVTFRCDPISEHNRLYWYRQTLGQGPEFLTYFQNEAQLEKSRLLSDRFSAERPKGSFSTLEIQRTEQGDSAMYLCASSPPGQRYGIFGSGTQLSVL.